The clone carrying this T cell receptor (beta chain) was observed many times. The source of the sample is a study of breast tumors, draining lymph nodes, adjacent tissues. The lymph nodes were axillary draining lymph nodes from breast cancer patients. TCRdb ran MiXCR on the multiplex PCR reads and lists one entry per CDR3 protein. The sample has around 230,000 distinct CDR3 sequences; approximately 30% are singletons. The germline V gene encodes CDR1 SGHAT and CDR2 FQDESV (reference sequence). The CDR3 sequence is 14 residues long. Between the trimmed V and J ends, which lost 4 bases and 6 bases, there was a span of 10 bases.

The V gene is TRBV11-1, the J gene TRBJ1-6; D remains ambiguous. Sequenced material: axillary lymph node tissue. The sequence was obtained from a female donor with breast cancer. Some clones in this sample may be carry-over from other donors' samples. The CDR3 sequence is CASSSTISNSPLHF. As DNA, the CDR3 is TGTGCCAGCAGCTCAACTATATCTAATTCACCCCTCCACTTT.